The 31 T cell receptor beta chains listed next were all sequenced from one sample in a study of T cells in Graves' hyperthyroidism and ophthalmopathy. TCR beta CDR3 region amplification was performed from RNA transcripts. HTBI primers were the set used in a first-round RT-PCR of the TCR CDR3. Using its own MiXCR run on the multiplex PCR reads, TCRdb lists one record per CDR3 protein. The repertoire consists of a few hundred thousand distinct CDR3 sequences, with less than 25% occurring once and the leading ten covering less than 30%. Material for sequencing was blood. These receptors originate from a man in his late teens or twenties with Graves' hyperthyroidism.

This clonotype was counted at least ten times. The chain uses TRBV6-1 and TRBJ1-2; D call uncertain. Germline V gene sequence: CDR1 MNHNS, CDR2 SASEGT. This CDR3 is 13 amino acids long. Trimming removed 2 bases from V and 8 bases from J, with 12 bases in between. CDR3 in DNA: TGTGCCAGCAGTGAACCGGCTTTGGGAGGCTACACCTTC. Its protein is CASSEPALGGYTF.

This clonotype has a count of ten or more. This chain joins TRBV27 and TRBJ2-7; D possibly corresponds to TRBD2 (6 bases). The CDR3 contains 14 residues. Germline loops: CDR1 MNHEY, CDR2 SMNVEV (reference sequence). V gave up 1 base and J gave up 5 bases, with 12 bases separating them. CDR3 coding DNA: TGTGCCAGCAGTTTATATCGGGGGTACGACGAGCAGTACTTC. Its translation: CASSLYRGYDEQYF.

This chain connects TRBV6-2 or TRBV6-3 to TRBJ1-6; TRBD1 aligns across 7 bases. The CDR3 has 15 amino acids. The junction had 9 bases not matched to a gene; V was cut back by 7 bases and J by 6 bases. The germline CDR1 and CDR2 sequences are MNHEY and SVGEGT. The CDR3 sequence is CASTDRRDVNSPLHF. In DNA, the CDR3 is TGTGCCAGCACGGACAGGCGGGACGTTAATTCACCCCTCCACTTT.

V and J are TRBV28 and TRBJ2-7; 12 nucleotides agree with TRBD2. The V gene end was trimmed by 4 bases and the J gene end by 7 bases; junction bases not matched to a gene: 17. CDR3 size: 18 residues. The germline CDR1 and CDR2 sequences are MDHEN and SYDVKM. The CDR3 coding sequence is TGTGCCAGCAGTTCTTTCAGTGCTAGCGGGAGGGCCAGGAGGGAGCAGTACTTC. It encodes CASSSFSASGRARREQYF.

This clonotype appeared many times. J is TRBJ1-1 and V is TRBV19; D possibly corresponds to TRBD1 (5 bases). CDR3 size: 14 residues. V was cut by 6 bases and J by 1 base, with 12 bases left in between. CDR1 is LNHDA, CDR2 SQIVND, per germline (reference sequence). For the CDR3, the DNA is TGTGCCAGTAGGTCAGGACACCCGAACACTGAAGCTTTCTTT. Translating gives CASRSGHPNTEAFF.

Ten or more counts support this clonotype. J is TRBJ2-4 and V is TRBV7-8, with D possibly matching TRBD2 (5 bases). CDR1 is SGHVS and CDR2 is FQNEAQ in the germline V gene. CDR3 length equals 16 residues. V gave up 4 bases and J gave up 4 bases, with 17 bases separating them. The CDR3 nucleotides are TGTGCCAGCAGCTCATCGCGGCTAGCCAAGAAAAACATTCAGTACTTC. Translating gives CASSSSRLAKKNIQYF.

J is TRBJ2-6 and V is TRBV4-1, with D possibly being TRBD1 (6 bases). The CDR3 is 17 amino acids. V was clipped by 5 bases and J by 0 bases, with 14 bases between them. Germline-derived CDR1 and CDR2 are MGHRA and YSYEKL. The CDR3 sequence: CASSFRTDNSGANVLTF. The CDR3 region has the DNA TGCGCCAGCAGCTTTCGGACAGATAACTCTGGGGCCAACGTCCTGACTTTC.

This clonotype showed up just a few times. The V gene is TRBV4-1, the J gene TRBJ1-1, with a possible D match to TRBD1 (5 bases). Germline V gives CDR1 MGHRA, CDR2 YSYEKL. The CDR3 extends over 14 amino acids. V lost 4 bases to trimming and J lost 6 bases, with 15 bases between them. The CDR3 DNA follows: TGCGCCAGCAGCCCCGACGGGGGTATCCCTGAAGCTTTCTTT. It codes for CASSPDGGIPEAFF.

CDR3: CASSVDQGSGANVLTF. The CDR3, as DNA: TGTGCCAGCAGCGTAGACCAGGGTTCAGGGGCCAACGTCCTGACTTTC. The chain has TRBV9 and TRBJ2-6; possible D gene TRBD1, 5 bases. CDR1 is SGDLS, CDR2 YYNGEE, per germline. Trimming took 0 bases from V and 4 from J, leaving 11 bases between them. This CDR3 is 16 amino acids long.

Regarding this clonotype: A much more abundant neighbour one base away suggests this may be a read error. The CDR3 loop reads CASSSGGLSYEQYF. CDR3 nucleotide sequence: TGTGCCAGCAGTAGCGGGGGGCTCTCCTACGAGCAGTACTTC. The chain employs TRBV2 and TRBJ2-7, with TRBD2 matching 9 bases. J was trimmed by 0 bases and V by 5 bases; bases with no gene match: 2. CDR3 length: 14 amino acids. Germline CDR1 reads SNHLY; CDR2 reads FYNNEI.

This clonotype was seen just once. The genes are TRBV28 and TRBJ2-5; 8 nucleotides match TRBD2. This CDR3 is built from 14 residues. Germline V gives CDR1 MDHEN, CDR2 SYDVKM. J gave up 10 bases and V 5 bases, and 12 bases lay outside the gene matches. CDR3 coding DNA: TGTGCCAGCAGTCCTGTAGCGGGGACAAGGGTCCAGTACTTC. Translated: CASSPVAGTRVQYF.

The gene calls are TRBV20-1 and TRBJ2-5; 9 nucleotides align to TRBD2. This CDR3 is 13 amino acids long. V was pared by 7 bases and J by 2 bases, with 5 bases of the junction left unmatched. Germline assignment: CDR1 DFQATT and CDR2 SNEGSKA (reference sequence). The CDR3 bases are TGCAGTGAAGGCGGGAGGGGACAAGAGACCCAGTACTTC. It yields the protein CSEGGRGQETQYF.

The CDR3 DNA reads as TGTGCCAGCAGTCATCAGGGGGCGCGTGGGCAGTACTTC. Amino acid sequence: CASSHQGARGQYF. The chain carries TRBV12-3 or TRBV12-4 and TRBJ2-7; 8 bases match TRBD1. V shed 5 bases, J shed 9 bases, and the junction held 9 bases outside the gene matches. CDR3 length: 13 amino acids.

This clonotype occurred many times. The chain links TRBV28 to TRBJ2-2, with D hard to call. Germline lookup yields CDR1 MDHEN and CDR2 SYDVKM. With 8 bases removed from V and 8 bases from J, the gap between germline ends came to 15 bases. The CDR3 is 13 residues long. Here the CDR3 DNA reads TGTGCCAGCGGTTACTCCCGGTCGGGGGAGCTGTTTTTT. Translating it yields CASGYSRSGELFF.

This clonotype occurred many times. The chain employs TRBV12-3 or TRBV12-4 and TRBJ1-3; D is undetermined. Trimming stripped 6 bases from V and 3 bases from J, with 6 bases between. The CDR3 has 12 residues. For the CDR3, the DNA is TGTGCCAGCAGGGACGTTGGAAACACCATATATTTT. Residues: CASRDVGNTIYF.

As concerns this clonotype: Relative to the germline gene, one junction end is altered; a read error may explain this. This chain connects TRBV28 to TRBJ2-7; TRBD2 matches at 7 bases. CDR3 length equals 17 residues. CDR1 is MDHEN and CDR2 is SYDVKM in the germline V gene. The CDR3 bases are TGTGCCAGCAGTTTATTTGGCGGGGGAGACCCAAGCTACGATCAGTACTTC. It encodes CASSLFGGGDPSYDQYF.

In this sample, this clonotype turned up many times. The chain has TRBV12-3 or TRBV12-4 and TRBJ2-5; D is perhaps TRBD1 (5 bases). Trimming took off 2 bases at V and 4 bases at J, with 11 bases between the two ends. The CDR3 is made up of 14 amino acids. The CDR3 DNA reads as TGTGCCAGCAGTTTAAGGGCCACAGGAGAGACCCAGTACTTC. Its protein is CASSLRATGETQYF.

This clonotype was seen ten or more times. The gene calls are TRBV2 and TRBJ1-5; D gene uncertain. The CDR3 consists of 12 residues. Deletions cut 7 bases from V and 7 bases from J, with 11 bases between. Germline CDR1 SNHLY, CDR2 FYNNEI. CDR3 sequence reads: CASKARAQPQHF. The CDR3 nucleotides read TGTGCCAGCAAGGCGAGGGCACAGCCCCAGCATTTT.

With regard to this clonotype: The junction departs from the called germline gene at one end, perhaps through a read error. The rearrangement uses TRBV6-1 and TRBJ2-5, with 8 bases that match TRBD2. The V gene's germline CDR1 is MNHNS and CDR2 SASEGT. The CDR3 covers 15 residues. CDR3 loop: CATSDPAGVQETQYF. In nucleotides, the CDR3 is TGTGCCACCAGTGATCCAGCGGGGGTCCAAGAGACCCAGTACTTC.

For this clonotype: The CDR3 ends on some other residue instead of the conserved phenylalanine or tryptophan, so this is likely a read error. The DNA is left out, because the CDR3 cannot be placed on it with certainty; the CDR3 is given as TCRdb lists it. This rearrangement joins TRBV27 to TRBJ2-7. A total of 14 residues make up the CDR3, ends included. CDR1 and CDR2 from the germline V gene are MNHEY and SMNVEV (reference sequence). This CDR3 is CASSLSSLTYEQHS.

This chain links TRBV5-1 with TRBJ1-5, with a weak D call TRBD1 (5 bases). Germline CDR1 reads SGHRS; CDR2 reads YFSETQ. Between the trimmed V and J ends, which lost 2 bases and 6 bases, there was a span of 12 bases. The CDR3 consists of 14 residues. CDR3 region: CASSLGVEGQPQHF. CDR3 nucleotides: TGCGCCAGCAGCTTAGGGGTGGAGGGTCAGCCCCAGCATTTT. Full variable domain (missing parts from reference TRBV5-1 and TRBJ1-5): KAGVTQTPRYLIKTRGQQVTLSCSPISGHRSVSWYQQTPGQGLQFLFEYFSETQRNKGNFPGRFSGRQFSNSRSEMNVSTLELGDSALYLCASSLGVEGQPQHFGDGTRLSIL.

This clonotype was observed at least ten times. The chain couples TRBV27 to TRBJ1-1; D perhaps matches TRBD1 (5 bases). CDR1 and CDR2 from the germline V gene are MNHEY and SMNVEV (reference sequence). The CDR3 runs 12 residues. Trimming removed 7 bases at V and 7 bases at J, with 13 bases between. CDR3 region: CASTRVGGEAFF. The DNA of the CDR3 is TGTGCCAGCACCCGGGTTGGGGGTGAAGCTTTCTTT.

The V gene is TRBV15, the J gene TRBJ1-1; 7 nucleotides line up with TRBD1. From germline, CDR1 is LNHNV and CDR2 YYDKDF (reference sequence). V lost 0 bases to trimming and J lost 4 bases; unmatched junction nucleotides: 14. This CDR3 is 18 amino acids long. CDR3 residues: CATSREVDPGQGGTEAFF. For the CDR3, the DNA is TGTGCCACCAGCAGAGAGGTGGACCCAGGGCAGGGGGGCACTGAAGCTTTCTTT.

Concerning this clonotype itself: A read error may explain this, as a much larger clone is one base away. The genes are TRBV5-1 and TRBJ1-3; no firm D call. From germline, CDR1 is SGHRS and CDR2 YFSETQ. V gave up 0 bases and J gave up 1 base, with 14 bases separating them. The CDR3 runs 17 residues. CDR3: CASSLAGHTRSGNTIYF. CDR3 nucleotides: TGCGCCAGCAGCTTGGCCGGTCACACTCGTTCTGGAAACACCATATATTTT.

At least ten counts were recorded for this clonotype. V gene TRBV6-2 or TRBV6-3 combines with J gene TRBJ1-4; the D gene is possibly TRBD1 (5 bases). V dropped 7 bases and J dropped 3 bases, with 18 bases sitting between them. Germline V gene data show CDR1 as MNHEY and CDR2 as SVGEGT. There are 16 residues in the CDR3. The CDR3 bases are TGTGCCAGCATCGACAGATGGGCGGGAGCTAATGAAAAACTGTTTTTT. It yields the protein CASIDRWAGANEKLFF.

This clonotype has at least ten counts. The limits of the CDR3 on the DNA are not certain, so only TCRdb's listed CDR3 is given. The chain joins TRBV11-2 to TRBJ1-1; no check of the table's D call, TRBD1, against the DNA was made. Germline V gene lookup returns CDR1 SGHAT and CDR2 FQNNGV. The CDR3 is made up of 16 amino acids, end residues included. The CDR3 is CASILGTGRTNTEAFF.

This clonotype has at least ten counts. The chain combines TRBV20-1 with TRBJ1-1, with TRBD1 matching over 7 bases. Germline CDR1 and CDR2: DFQATT and SNEGSKA (reference sequence). The trim removed 2 bases at V and 0 bases at J, leaving 15 bases unmatched. CDR3 length: 18 amino acids. Here the CDR3 reads CSARRPLTGFPMNTEAFF. The CDR3, as DNA: TGCAGTGCTAGACGGCCTTTGACAGGGTTTCCCATGAACACTGAAGCTTTCTTT.

This clonotype has ten or more counts. J is TRBJ1-2 and V is TRBV7-9; D may be TRBD1 (5 bases). Germline V CDR1 and CDR2: SEHNR, FQNEAQ (reference sequence). V was pared by 4 bases and J by 8 bases, with 8 bases between. CDR3 length equals 11 residues. This chain's CDR3 is CASSSGAGYTF. DNA for the CDR3: TGTGCCAGCAGCTCCGGGGCCGGCTACACCTTC.

The chain joins TRBV2 to TRBJ1-1; 8 bases agree with TRBD1. J gave up 7 bases and V 4 bases, and 11 bases lay outside the gene matches. The germline V gene has CDR1 SNHLY and CDR2 FYNNEI. The CDR3 has 15 amino acids. CDR3 nucleotide sequence: TGTGCCAGCAGTGGGCGGAATAGGGACAGGCATGAAGCTTTCTTT. Amino acids: CASSGRNRDRHEAFF.

This clonotype was counted many times. The V call is TRBV7-2, the J call TRBJ1-2; D not certain. CDR1 is SGHTA, CDR2 FQGNSA, per germline. V lost 2 bases, J lost 5 bases, and 12 bases lay in between. This CDR3 is built from 14 residues. CDR3 in DNA: TGTGCCAGCAGCTTAAAAGTCATTGATTATGGCTACACCTTC. This sequence encodes CASSLKVIDYGYTF.

Ten or more counts support this clonotype. The V gene is TRBV19, the J gene TRBJ2-2; 9 bases fit TRBD1. This CDR3 has 13 residues. Per the germline V gene, CDR1 is LNHDA and CDR2 is SQIVND (reference sequence). Trimming took 6 bases from V and 10 from J; bases not matched to a gene: 6. This chain's CDR3 is CASSFGQGKELFF. CDR3 bases: TGTGCCAGTAGCTTTGGACAGGGGAAGGAGCTGTTTTTT.